One sample yielded the 17 T cell receptor beta chains listed below, sequenced in a study of T-cell memory formation after mild COVID-19. TCRdb re-derived calls from the 5' RACE reads in MiXCR, one entry per CDR3 protein. Among around 320,000 distinct CDR3 sequences, around 30% were seen once, and the ten largest hold roughly 13%. The sequenced sample was PBMCs or a T cell subset sorted from them (not recorded which). These TCRs come from an adult woman who had mild COVID-19 (a few samples of this study predate the infection). Cell type and time point are not known.

This sequence joins TRBV20-1 and TRBJ1-1; D is uncertain. V gave up 2 bases and J gave up 3 bases, with 7 bases separating them. Looked up from germline, CDR1 is DFQATT and CDR2 is SNEGSKA (reference sequence). The CDR3 totals 12 residues. The CDR3, as DNA: TGCAGTGCTAGATCAAGGGACACTGAAGCTTTCTTT. This encodes CSARSRDTEAFF.

This clonotype was seen only a few times. J is TRBJ2-4 and V is TRBV5-6; D might be TRBD1 or TRBD2, each matching 6 bases. CDR1 and CDR2 from the germline V gene are SGHDT and YYEEEE. The CDR3 covers 15 residues. V was cut by 3 bases and J by 3 bases, with 13 bases left in between. The CDR3 is CASSSPGDFKNIQYF. The CDR3 bases are TGTGCCAGCAGCTCGCCAGGGGACTTCAAAAACATTCAGTACTTC.

A few counts support this clonotype. The chain links TRBV12-3 or TRBV12-4 to TRBJ2-5, with 7 bases matching TRBD1. There are 16 residues in the CDR3. Losses at the gene ends were 3 bases for V and 3 bases for J; bases not matched to a gene: 10. The CDR3 loop reads CASSFFETGEEETQYF. The CDR3 DNA follows: TGTGCCAGCAGTTTCTTCGAAACAGGGGAAGAAGAGACCCAGTACTTC.

The V gene is TRBV7-9, the J gene TRBJ1-4; D unresolved. The CDR3 sequence is 13 residues long. V was trimmed by 0 bases and J by 7 bases, leaving 6 bases between them. Germline V CDR1 and CDR2: SEHNR, FQNEAQ (reference sequence). The CDR3 DNA reads TGTGCCAGCAGCTTAGCTCTAGGTGAAAAACTGTTTTTT. It encodes CASSLALGEKLFF.

CDR3 region: CASSPSILAALRNEQFF. The CDR3 coding sequence is TGTGCCAGCAGCCCATCCATTTTAGCGGCCCTAAGGAATGAGCAGTTCTTC. The chain links TRBV11-2 to TRBJ2-1; the D gene is possibly TRBD2 (6 bases). V gave up 5 bases and J gave up 7 bases, with 24 bases separating them. This CDR3 is built from 17 residues. Germline V lookup: CDR1 SGHAT, CDR2 FQNNGV.

The V gene is TRBV12-3 or TRBV12-4, the J gene TRBJ1-2; the D gene is possibly TRBD1 (5 bases). The V gene lost 1 base and the J gene lost 10 bases, with 13 bases spanning the gap. The CDR3 contains 13 residues. The CDR3 nucleotides are TGTGCCAGCAGTTTAGGGCAGGGAGACACCTACACCTTC. Translation gives CASSLGQGDTYTF.

V is TRBV25-1 and J is TRBJ1-5, with D unclear. This CDR3 spans 16 amino acids. Trimming took off 4 bases at V and 7 bases at J, with 20 bases between the two ends. CDR1 and CDR2 (germline): MGHDK, SYGVNS. CDR3 sequence: CASSGGVVPDLQPQHF. The CDR3 DNA sequence: TGTGCCAGCAGTGGCGGGGTCGTCCCCGATCTACAGCCCCAGCATTTT.

This rearrangement joins TRBV12-3 or TRBV12-4 to TRBJ1-2, with TRBD1 as a possible D gene (5 bases). CDR3 length: 16 residues. Trimming left V 8 bases short and J 8 bases short, with 27 bases between. This CDR3 is CASQKRRTGLGEGYTF. CDR3 nucleotide sequence: TGTGCCAGCCAGAAACGGCGGACCGGATTAGGGGAAGGCTACACCTTC.

There are a few counts of this clonotype. The J gene is TRBJ2-3, the V gene TRBV6-2 or TRBV6-3; 9 nucleotides agree with TRBD1. The V segment lost 5 bases and the J segment 3 bases; nucleotides outside the gene matches: 6. The CDR3 runs to 15 residues. Looked up from germline, CDR1 is MNHEY and CDR2 is SVGEGT. CDR3 residues: CASSGRQGGTDTQYF. The CDR3 bases are TGTGCCAGCAGTGGAAGACAGGGGGGGACAGATACGCAGTATTTT.

This chain links TRBV5-1 with TRBJ2-5; D gene ambiguous. From germline, CDR1 is SGHRS and CDR2 YFSETQ. CDR3 length: 14 amino acids. Deletions cut 5 bases from V and 2 bases from J, with 13 bases between. CDR3 residues: CASRPDLGQETQYF. The CDR3 DNA is TGCGCCAGCAGGCCCGACTTGGGGCAAGAGACCCAGTACTTC.

This CDR3 is CASSLTPQGVAGANVLTF. DNA for the CDR3: TGTGCCAGCAGCTTAACCCCACAGGGGGTCGCTGGGGCCAACGTCCTGACTTTC. V usage is TRBV7-3 and J usage is TRBJ2-6, with TRBD1 identical over 8 bases. Germline loops: CDR1 SGHTA, CDR2 FQGTGA. The V segment lost 0 bases and the J segment 2 bases; nucleotides outside the gene matches: 6. The CDR3 extends over 18 amino acids.

This clonotype has more than one count but fewer than ten. The V and J genes are TRBV3-1 and TRBJ2-5, with TRBD1 identical over 9 bases. This CDR3 is built from 16 residues. V was clipped by 7 bases and J by 4 bases; unmatched bases: 13. Germline loops: CDR1 LGHDT, CDR2 YNNKEL (reference sequence). The CDR3 nucleotides read TGTGCCAGCACCTTAACCGGGACAGGGAGAGGAGAGACCCAGTACTTC. This gives the protein CASTLTGTGRGETQYF.

V is TRBV7-6 and J is TRBJ2-4; TRBD1 might be the D (6 bases). Between the trimmed V and J ends, which lost 4 bases and 4 bases, there was a span of 8 bases. Germline-derived CDR1 and CDR2 are SGHVS and FNYEAQ. The CDR3 contains 13 residues. CDR3 in DNA: TGTGCCAGCAGCTCCGGACAGAAAAACATTCAGTACTTC. Translating gives CASSSGQKNIQYF.

This rearrangement joins TRBV11-2 to TRBJ2-5; TRBD2 matches at 8 bases. V dropped 0 bases and J dropped 0; count of bases not matched to a gene: 6. The CDR3 spans 17 residues. Germline values: CDR1 SGHAT, CDR2 FQNNGV. CDR3 nucleotides: TGTGCCAGCAGCTTAGATTCTGCGCGGGGGGACCAAGAGACCCAGTACTTC. This encodes CASSLDSARGDQETQYF.

This clonotype came up a few times. The chain combines TRBV20-1 with TRBJ1-5; no firm D call. Trimming left V 3 bases short and J 2 bases short, with 17 bases between. The CDR3 contains 16 residues. The germline gives CDR1 DFQATT, CDR2 SNEGSKA (reference sequence). CDR3 DNA: TGCAGTGCTAGTGGAGATTCGCGTGTTGGCAATCAGCCCCAGCATTTT. Amino acids: CSASGDSRVGNQPQHF.

J is TRBJ1-4 and V is TRBV6-2 or TRBV6-3; 7 nucleotides align to TRBD1. Germline V gene data show CDR1 as MNHEY and CDR2 as SVGEGT. V dropped 2 bases and J dropped 6; count of bases not matched to a gene: 3. The CDR3 loop spans 14 amino acids. CDR3 nucleotides: TGTGCCAGCAGTTACGGGACAGTGGATGAAAAACTGTTTTTT. Translating gives CASSYGTVDEKLFF.

This chain joins TRBV20-1 and TRBJ1-2, with a tentative D call TRBD1 (5 bases). Trimming shortened V by 1 base and J by 5 bases, and 14 bases separated the two germline ends. Germline CDR1 DFQATT, CDR2 SNEGSKA (reference sequence). The CDR3 is made up of 14 amino acids. CDR3 sequence: CSARVEGRYYGYTF. Here the CDR3 DNA reads TGCAGTGCTAGAGTTGAGGGGAGGTATTATGGCTACACCTTC.